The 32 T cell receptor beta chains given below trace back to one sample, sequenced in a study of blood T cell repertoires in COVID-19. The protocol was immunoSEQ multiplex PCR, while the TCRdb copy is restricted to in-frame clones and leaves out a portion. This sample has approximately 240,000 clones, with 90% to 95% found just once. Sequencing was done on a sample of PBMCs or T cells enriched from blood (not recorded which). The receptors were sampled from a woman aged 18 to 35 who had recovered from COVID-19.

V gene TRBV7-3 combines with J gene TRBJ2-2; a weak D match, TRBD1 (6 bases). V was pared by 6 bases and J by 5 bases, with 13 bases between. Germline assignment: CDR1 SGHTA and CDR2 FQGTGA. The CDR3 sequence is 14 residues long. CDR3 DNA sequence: TGTGCCAGCAGACTGACGAGGGGGACCGGGGAGCTGTTTTTT. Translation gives CASRLTRGTGELFF.

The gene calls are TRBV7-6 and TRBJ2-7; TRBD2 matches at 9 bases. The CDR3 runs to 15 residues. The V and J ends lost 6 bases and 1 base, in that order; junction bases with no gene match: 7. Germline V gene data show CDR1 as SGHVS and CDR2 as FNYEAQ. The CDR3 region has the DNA TGTGCCAGCAGTTCCAATAGCGGGGGTTCCTACGAGCAGTACTTC. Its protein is CASSSNSGGSYEQYF.

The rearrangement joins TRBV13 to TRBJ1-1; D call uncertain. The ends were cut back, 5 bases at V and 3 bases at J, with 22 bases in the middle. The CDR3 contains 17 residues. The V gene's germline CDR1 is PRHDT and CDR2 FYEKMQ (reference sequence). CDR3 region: CASSPPFSSLSDTEAFF. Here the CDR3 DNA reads TGTGCCAGCAGCCCACCTTTTTCTAGCTTGAGCGACACTGAAGCTTTCTTT.

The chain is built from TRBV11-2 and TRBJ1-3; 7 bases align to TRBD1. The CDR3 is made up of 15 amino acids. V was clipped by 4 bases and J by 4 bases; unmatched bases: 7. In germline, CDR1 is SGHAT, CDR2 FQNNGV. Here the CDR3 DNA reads TGTGCCAGCAGCTCGGGACAGATCCTCGGAAACACCATATATTTT. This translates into CASSSGQILGNTIYF.

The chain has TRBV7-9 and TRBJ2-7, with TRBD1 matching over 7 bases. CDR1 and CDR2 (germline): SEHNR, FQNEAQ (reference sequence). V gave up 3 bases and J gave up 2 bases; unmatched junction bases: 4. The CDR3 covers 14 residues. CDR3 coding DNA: TGTGCCAGCAGCTTCGAACAGGGGCCCTACGAGCAGTACTTC. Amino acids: CASSFEQGPYEQYF.

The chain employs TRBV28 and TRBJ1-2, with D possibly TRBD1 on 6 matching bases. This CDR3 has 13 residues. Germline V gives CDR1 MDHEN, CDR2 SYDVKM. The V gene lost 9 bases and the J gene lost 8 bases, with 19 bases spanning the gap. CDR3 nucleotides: TGTGCCAGTTGGACGGGGGGGCGGAGCGGCTACACCTTC. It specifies CASWTGGRSGYTF.

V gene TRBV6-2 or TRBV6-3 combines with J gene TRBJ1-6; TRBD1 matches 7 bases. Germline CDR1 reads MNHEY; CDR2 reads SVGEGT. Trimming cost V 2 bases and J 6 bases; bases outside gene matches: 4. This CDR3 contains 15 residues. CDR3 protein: CASSYGDRVNSPLHF. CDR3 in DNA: TGTGCCAGCAGTTACGGAGACAGGGTTAATTCACCCCTCCACTTT.

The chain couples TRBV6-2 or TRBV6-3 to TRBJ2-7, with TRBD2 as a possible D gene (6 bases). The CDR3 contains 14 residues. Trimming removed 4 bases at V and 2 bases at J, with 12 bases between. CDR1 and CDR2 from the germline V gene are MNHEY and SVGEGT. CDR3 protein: CASSSGRETYEQYF. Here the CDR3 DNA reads TGTGCCAGCAGTTCCGGACGGGAGACCTACGAGCAGTACTTC.

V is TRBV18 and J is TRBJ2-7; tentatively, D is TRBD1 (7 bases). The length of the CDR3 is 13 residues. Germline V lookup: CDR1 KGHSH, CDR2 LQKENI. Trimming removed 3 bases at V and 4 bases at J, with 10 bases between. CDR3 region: CASSPEGAYEQYF. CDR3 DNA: TGTGCCAGCTCACCGGAGGGGGCTTACGAGCAGTACTTC.

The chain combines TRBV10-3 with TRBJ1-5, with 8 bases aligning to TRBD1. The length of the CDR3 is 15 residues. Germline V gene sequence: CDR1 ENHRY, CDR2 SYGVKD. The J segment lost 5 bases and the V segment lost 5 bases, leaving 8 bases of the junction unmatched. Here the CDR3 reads CAISPTGDADQPQHF. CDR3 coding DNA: TGTGCCATCAGTCCGACAGGGGATGCTGATCAGCCCCAGCATTTT.

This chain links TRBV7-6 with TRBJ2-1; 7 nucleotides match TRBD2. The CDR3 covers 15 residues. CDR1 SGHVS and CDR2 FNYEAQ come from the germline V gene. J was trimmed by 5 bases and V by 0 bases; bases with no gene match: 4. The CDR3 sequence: CASSLAGRANNEQFF. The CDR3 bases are TGTGCCAGCAGCTTAGCGGGGAGGGCCAACAATGAGCAGTTCTTC. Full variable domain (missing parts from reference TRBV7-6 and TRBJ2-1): GAGVSQSPRYKVTKRGQDVALRCDPISGHVSLYWYRQALGQGPEFLTYFNYEAQQDKSGLPNDRFSAERPEGSISTLTIQRTEQRDSAMYRCASSLAGRANNEQFFGPGTRLTVL.

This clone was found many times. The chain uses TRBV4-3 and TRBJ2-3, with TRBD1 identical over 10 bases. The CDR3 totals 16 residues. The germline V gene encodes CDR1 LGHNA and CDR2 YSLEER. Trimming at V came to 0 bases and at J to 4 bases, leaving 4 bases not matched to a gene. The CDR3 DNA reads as TGCGCCAGCAGCCAAGATTTCGGACAGGGGGCAGATACGCAGTATTTT. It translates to CASSQDFGQGADTQYF.

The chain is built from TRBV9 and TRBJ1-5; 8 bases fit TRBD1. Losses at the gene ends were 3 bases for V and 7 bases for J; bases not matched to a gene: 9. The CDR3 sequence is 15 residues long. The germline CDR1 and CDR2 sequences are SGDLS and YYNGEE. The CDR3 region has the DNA TGTGCCAGCAGCGACGGGACAGGTGGCGGACAGCCCCAGCATTTT. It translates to CASSDGTGGGQPQHF.

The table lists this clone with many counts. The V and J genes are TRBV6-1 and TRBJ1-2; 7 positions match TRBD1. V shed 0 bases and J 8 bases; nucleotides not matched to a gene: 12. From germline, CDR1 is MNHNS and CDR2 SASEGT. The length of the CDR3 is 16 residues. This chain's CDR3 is CASSEAPDRGQGGYTF. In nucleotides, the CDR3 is TGTGCCAGCAGTGAAGCGCCGGATAGGGGGCAGGGGGGCTACACCTTC.

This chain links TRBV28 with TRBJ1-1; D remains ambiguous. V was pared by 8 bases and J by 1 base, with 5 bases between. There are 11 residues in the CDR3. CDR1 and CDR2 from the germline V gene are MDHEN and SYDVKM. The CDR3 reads CASGGNTEAFF. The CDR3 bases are TGTGCCAGCGGCGGGAACACTGAAGCTTTCTTT. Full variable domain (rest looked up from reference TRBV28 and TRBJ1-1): DVKVTQSSRYLVKRTGEKVFLECVQDMDHENMFWYRQDPGLGLRLIYFSYDVKMKEKGDIPEGYSVSREKKERFSLILESASTNQTSMYLCASGGNTEAFFGQGTRLTVV.

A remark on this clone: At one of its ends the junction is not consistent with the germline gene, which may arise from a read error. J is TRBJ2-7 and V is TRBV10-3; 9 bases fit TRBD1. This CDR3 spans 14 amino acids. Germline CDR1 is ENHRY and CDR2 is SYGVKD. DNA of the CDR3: TGTGCCATCACTGAGACAGGGGGAACCTACGAGCAGTACTTC. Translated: CAITETGGTYEQYF.

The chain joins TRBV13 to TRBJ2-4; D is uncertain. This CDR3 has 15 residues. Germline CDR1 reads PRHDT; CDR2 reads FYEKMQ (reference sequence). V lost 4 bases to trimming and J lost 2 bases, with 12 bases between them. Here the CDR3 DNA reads TGTGCCAGCAGCTCCACTCGGAGTTCCAAAAACATTCAGTACTTC. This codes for CASSSTRSSKNIQYF.

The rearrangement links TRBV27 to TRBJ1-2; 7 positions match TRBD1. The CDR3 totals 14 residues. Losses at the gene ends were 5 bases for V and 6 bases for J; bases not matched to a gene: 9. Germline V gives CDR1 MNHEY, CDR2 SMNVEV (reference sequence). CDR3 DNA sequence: TGTGCCAGCAGTACAGACAGGGAACGAGATGGCTACACCTTC. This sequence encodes CASSTDRERDGYTF.

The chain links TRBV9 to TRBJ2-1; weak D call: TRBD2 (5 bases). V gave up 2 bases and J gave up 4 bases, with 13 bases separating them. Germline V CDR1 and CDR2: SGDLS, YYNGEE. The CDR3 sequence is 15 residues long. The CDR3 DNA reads TGTGCCAGCAGCGTTTTAGCGAGGGAGTACAATGAGCAGTTCTTC. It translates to CASSVLAREYNEQFF. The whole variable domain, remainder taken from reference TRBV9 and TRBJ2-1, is DSGVTQTPKHLITATGQRVTLRCSPRSGDLSVYWYQQSLDQGLQFLIQYYNGEERAKGNILERFSAQQFPDLHSELNLSSLELGDSALYFCASSVLAREYNEQFFGPGTRLTVL.

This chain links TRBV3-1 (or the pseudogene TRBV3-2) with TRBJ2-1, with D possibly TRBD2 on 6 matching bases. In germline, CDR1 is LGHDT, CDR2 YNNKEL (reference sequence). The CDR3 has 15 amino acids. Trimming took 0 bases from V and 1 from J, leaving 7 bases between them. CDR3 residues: CASSQDGGSYNEQFF. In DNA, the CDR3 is TGTGCCAGCAGCCAAGACGGGGGTTCCTACAATGAGCAGTTCTTC.

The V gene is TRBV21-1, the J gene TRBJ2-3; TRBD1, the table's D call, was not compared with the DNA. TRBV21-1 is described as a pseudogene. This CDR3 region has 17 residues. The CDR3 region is CASSNREGAVRTDTQYF. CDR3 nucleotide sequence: TGTGCCAGCAGCAATCGAGAGGGGGCGGTGAGAACAGATACGCAGTATTTT.

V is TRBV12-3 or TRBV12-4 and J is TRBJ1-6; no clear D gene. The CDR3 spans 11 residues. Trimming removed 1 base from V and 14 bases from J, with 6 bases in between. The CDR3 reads CASSLGLALHF. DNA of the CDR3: TGTGCCAGCAGTTTAGGACTCGCCCTCCACTTT.

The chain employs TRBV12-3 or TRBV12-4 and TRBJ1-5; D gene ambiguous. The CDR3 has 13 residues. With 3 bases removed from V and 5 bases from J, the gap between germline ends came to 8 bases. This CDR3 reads CASSLNRDQPQHF. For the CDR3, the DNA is TGTGCCAGCAGTTTGAACCGCGATCAGCCCCAGCATTTT.

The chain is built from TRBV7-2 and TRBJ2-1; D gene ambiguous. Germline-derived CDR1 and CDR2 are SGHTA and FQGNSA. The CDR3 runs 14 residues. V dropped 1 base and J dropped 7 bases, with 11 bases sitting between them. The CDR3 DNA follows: TGTGCCAGCAGCTTAGTTTCGTTTTTGAATGAGCAGTTCTTC. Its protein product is CASSLVSFLNEQFF.

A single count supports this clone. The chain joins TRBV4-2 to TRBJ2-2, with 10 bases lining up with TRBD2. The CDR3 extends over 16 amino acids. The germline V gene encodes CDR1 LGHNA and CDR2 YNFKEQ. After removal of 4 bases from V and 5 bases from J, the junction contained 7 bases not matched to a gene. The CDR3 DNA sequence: TGTGCCAGCAGCCTCCGGGGTAGCGGGAGGACCGGGGAGCTGTTTTTT. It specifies CASSLRGSGRTGELFF.

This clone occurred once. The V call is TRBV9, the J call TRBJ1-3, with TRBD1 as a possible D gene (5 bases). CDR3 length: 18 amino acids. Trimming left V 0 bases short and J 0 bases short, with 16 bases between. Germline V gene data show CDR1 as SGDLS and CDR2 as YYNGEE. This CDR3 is CASSVDLQGFISGNTIYF. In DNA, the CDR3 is TGTGCCAGCAGCGTAGATCTTCAGGGCTTCATCTCTGGAAACACCATATATTTT.

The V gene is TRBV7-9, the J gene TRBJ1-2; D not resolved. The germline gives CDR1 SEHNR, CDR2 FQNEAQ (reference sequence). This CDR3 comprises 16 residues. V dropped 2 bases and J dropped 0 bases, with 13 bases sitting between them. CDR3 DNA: TGTGCCAGCAGCTTACATCCAGAAAAAGCTAACTATGGCTACACCTTC. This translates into CASSLHPEKANYGYTF.

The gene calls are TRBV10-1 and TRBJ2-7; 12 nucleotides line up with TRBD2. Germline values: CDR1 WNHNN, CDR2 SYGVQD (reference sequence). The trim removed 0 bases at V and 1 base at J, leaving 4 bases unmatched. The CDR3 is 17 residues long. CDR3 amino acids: CASSESTSGRGSYEQYF. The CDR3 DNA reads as TGCGCCAGCAGTGAGTCGACTAGCGGGAGAGGATCCTACGAGCAGTACTTC.

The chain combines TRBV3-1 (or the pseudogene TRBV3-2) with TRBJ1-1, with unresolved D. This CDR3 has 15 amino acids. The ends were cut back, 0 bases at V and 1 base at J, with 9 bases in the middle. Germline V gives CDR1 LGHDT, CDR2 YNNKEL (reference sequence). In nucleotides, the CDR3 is TGTGCCAGCAGCCAAGATTATGTCTCGAACACTGAAGCTTTCTTT. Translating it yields CASSQDYVSNTEAFF.

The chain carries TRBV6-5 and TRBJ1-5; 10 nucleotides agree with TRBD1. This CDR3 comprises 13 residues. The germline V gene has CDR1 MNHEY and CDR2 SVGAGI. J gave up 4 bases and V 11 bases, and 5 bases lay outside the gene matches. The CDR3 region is CALKGQGNQPQHF. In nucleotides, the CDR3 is TGTGCCTTAAAGGGACAGGGGAATCAGCCCCAGCATTTT.

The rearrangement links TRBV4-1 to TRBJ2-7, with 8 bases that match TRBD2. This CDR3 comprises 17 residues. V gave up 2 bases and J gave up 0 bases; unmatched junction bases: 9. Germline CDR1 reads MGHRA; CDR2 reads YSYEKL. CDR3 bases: TGCGCCAGCAGCCAACCGACCAGCGGGAGTCCCTCCTACGAGCAGTACTTC. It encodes CASSQPTSGSPSYEQYF.

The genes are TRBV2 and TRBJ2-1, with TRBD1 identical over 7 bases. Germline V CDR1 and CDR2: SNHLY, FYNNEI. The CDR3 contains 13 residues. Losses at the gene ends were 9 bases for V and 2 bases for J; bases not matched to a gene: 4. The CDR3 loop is CARRQGPYNEQFF. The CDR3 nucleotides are TGTGCCAGAAGACAGGGACCCTACAATGAGCAGTTCTTC.